The T cell receptor beta chain under discussion was sequenced for a study of blood T cells in healthy people across ages. Study as a whole: Capturing about one barcoded beta molecule per two T cells was achieved by template switching. General study findings and limits: Significant beta diversity loss was already apparent by age approximately 36, declining roughly linearly.

Germline assignment: CDR1 KGHDR and CDR2 SFDVKD. The CDR3 is 13 amino acids. V lost 2 bases and J 4 bases, leaving 7 bases between the germline ends. Sample-barcoded 5' priming and a J-beta primer mix drove a second PCR of about 6 to 11 cycles. TCRdb reprocessed the 5' RACE reads via MiXCR and lists one record per CDR3 protein. The data hold 1.5 million to 2 million distinct CDR3 sequences, with around 48% observed a single time. As to this clonotype: Its antigen remains unidentified.

Every participating donor contributed about 10 milliliters of peripheral blood through a draw. Sequencing was performed on blood. This TCR was recovered from a middle-aged woman in good health. The chain joins TRBV24-1 to TRBJ2-5; no clear D. CDR3 sequence: CATSDYRGETQYF. The CDR3 bases are TGTGCCACCAGTGATTATCGAGGAGAGACCCAGTACTTC.